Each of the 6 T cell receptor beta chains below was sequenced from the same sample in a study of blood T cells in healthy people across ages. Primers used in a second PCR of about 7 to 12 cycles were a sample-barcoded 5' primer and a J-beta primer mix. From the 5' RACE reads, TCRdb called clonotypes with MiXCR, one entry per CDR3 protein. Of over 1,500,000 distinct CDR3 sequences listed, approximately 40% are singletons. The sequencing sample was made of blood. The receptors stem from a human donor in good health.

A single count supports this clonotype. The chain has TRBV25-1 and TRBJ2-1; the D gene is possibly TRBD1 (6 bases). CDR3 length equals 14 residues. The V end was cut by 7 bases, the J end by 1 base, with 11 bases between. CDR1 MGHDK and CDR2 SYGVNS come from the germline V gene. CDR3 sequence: CASKMDSSYNEQFF. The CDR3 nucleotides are TGTGCCAGCAAGATGGACAGTTCCTACAATGAGCAGTTCTTC.

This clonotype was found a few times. CDR3 sequence: CSARAPGTGTNEQFF. The CDR3 region has the DNA TGCAGTGCTAGGGCCCCCGGGACAGGGACCAATGAGCAGTTCTTC. The chain recombines TRBV20-1 with TRBJ2-1, with 9 bases fitting TRBD1. The CDR3 runs 15 residues. V shed 3 bases, J shed 6 bases, and the junction held 9 bases outside the gene matches. In germline, CDR1 is DFQATT, CDR2 SNEGSKA (reference sequence).

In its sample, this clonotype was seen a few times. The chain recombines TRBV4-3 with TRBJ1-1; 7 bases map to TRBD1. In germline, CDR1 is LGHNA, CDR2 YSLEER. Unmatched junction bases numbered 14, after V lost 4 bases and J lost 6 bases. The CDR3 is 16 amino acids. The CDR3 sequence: CASSRLKGEGAAEAFF. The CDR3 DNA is TGCGCCAGCAGCCGCCTAAAAGGGGAGGGGGCGGCTGAAGCTTTCTTT.

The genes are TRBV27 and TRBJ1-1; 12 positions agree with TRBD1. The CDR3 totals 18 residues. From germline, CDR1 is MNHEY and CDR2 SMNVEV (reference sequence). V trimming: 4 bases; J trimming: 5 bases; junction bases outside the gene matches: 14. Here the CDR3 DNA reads TGTGCCAGCAGTTCCCTTTCTGGGACAGGGGGCAGGGGAACTGAAGCTTTCTTT. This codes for CASSSLSGTGGRGTEAFF.

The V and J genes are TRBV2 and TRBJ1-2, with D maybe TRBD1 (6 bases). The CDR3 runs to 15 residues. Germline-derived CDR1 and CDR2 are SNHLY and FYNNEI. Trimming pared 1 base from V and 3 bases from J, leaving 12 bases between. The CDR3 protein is CASSEGGAAYYGYTF. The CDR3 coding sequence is TGTGCCAGCAGTGAAGGGGGGGCAGCGTACTATGGCTACACCTTC.

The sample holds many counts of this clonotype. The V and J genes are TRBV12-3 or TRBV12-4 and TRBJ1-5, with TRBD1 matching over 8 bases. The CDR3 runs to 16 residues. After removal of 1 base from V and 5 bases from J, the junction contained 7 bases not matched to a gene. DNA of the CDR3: TGTGCCAGCAGTTTAGGGGTTCCAGGGGGCGATCAGCCCCAGCATTTT. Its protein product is CASSLGVPGGDQPQHF.